This T cell receptor beta chain stems from a study of T-cell memory formation after mild COVID-19. This clonotype was counted only a few times. TCRdb re-called the 5' RACE reads with MiXCR, one entry per CDR3 protein. The top ten clones hold less than 4% of a sample with a few hundred thousand distinct CDR3 sequences, about 10% of them seen once. V was clipped by 1 base and J by 6 bases, with 14 bases between them. Germline-derived CDR1 and CDR2 are SGHTA and FQGNSA. This CDR3 has 15 amino acids. The V and J genes are TRBV7-2 and TRBJ2-3; D gene unclear. Sequencing was done on a sample of PBMCs or a T cell subset sorted from them (not recorded which). The origin of this receptor is a man aged 18 to 30 who had mild COVID-19 (a few samples of this study predate the infection). Cell type and time point are not known. For the CDR3, the DNA is TGTGCCAGCAGCTTAGGGTCTATGGGTAGTGATACGCAGTATTTT. This encodes CASSLGSMGSDTQYF.